This T cell receptor (beta chain) was identified during a study of blood T cell repertoires in COVID-19. Study details: COVID-19 samples collected from the United States, Italy and Spain covered acute and convalescent phases. Nucleic acid was either cDNA or gDNA, and it came from T cells, B-cell-depleted T cells, or PBMCs.

This CDR3 region has 13 residues. Per germline, CDR1 SGHRS and CDR2 YFSETQ. V lost 9 bases and J lost 3, with 16 bases in between. Assay: immunoSEQ multiplex PCR; the TCRdb copy retains only in-frame clones and omits some. The table includes 300,000 to 350,000 clones, about 90% detected once. This TCR was recovered from a man aged 18 to 35 with active or convalescent COVID-19. The specimen sequenced was peripheral blood. The rearrangement joins TRBV5-1 to TRBJ2-7; D not resolved. The CDR3 coding sequence is TGCGCCACCCGGAGCTTCGGAATCTACGAGCAGTACTTC. Translation gives CATRSFGIYEQYF.